This TCR beta chain appears in the sequencing data of a study of blood T cell repertoires in COVID-19. V was pared by 3 bases and J by 6 bases, with 14 bases between. Per the germline V gene, CDR1 is SGHDN and CDR2 is FVKESK. The CDR3 consists of 14 residues. In the original workflow: Amplification from reference gene primers served as the basis for estimated nucleated cell counts. The protocol was immunoSEQ multiplex PCR, while the TCRdb copy is restricted to in-frame clones and leaves out a portion. V and J calls and clone size follow that table, whereas D and trimming were derived from the DNA. The sample records under 250,000 clones, about 91% being singletons.

The receptor's source is a woman aged 25 to 45 with COVID-19, enrolled during active disease. The sample was peripheral blood. The chain carries TRBV14 and TRBJ1-2; TRBD1 might be the D (5 bases). CDR3 residues: CASSQGQPGNGYTF. The CDR3 coding sequence is TGTGCCAGCAGCCAGGGGCAGCCAGGGAATGGCTACACCTTC.